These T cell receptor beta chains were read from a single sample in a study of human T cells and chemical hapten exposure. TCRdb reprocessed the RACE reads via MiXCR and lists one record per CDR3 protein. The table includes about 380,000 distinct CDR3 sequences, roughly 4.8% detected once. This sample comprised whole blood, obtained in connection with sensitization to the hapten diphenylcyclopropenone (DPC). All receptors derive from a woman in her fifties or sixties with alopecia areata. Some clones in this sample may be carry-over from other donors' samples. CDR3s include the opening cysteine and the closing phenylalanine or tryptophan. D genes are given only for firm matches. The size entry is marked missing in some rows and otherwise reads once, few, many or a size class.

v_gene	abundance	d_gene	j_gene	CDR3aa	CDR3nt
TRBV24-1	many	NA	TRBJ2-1	CATSDRSRGFRTTDEQFF	TGTGCCACCAGTGACCGTTCGAGGGGGTTTCGAACTACCGATGAGCAGTTCTTC
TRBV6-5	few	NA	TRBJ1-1	CASSYTRMNTEAFF	TGTGCCAGCAGTTATACTCGCATGAACACTGAAGCTTTCTTT
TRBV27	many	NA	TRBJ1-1	CASSLSRGADTEAFF	TGTGCCAGCAGTTTATCACGGGGGGCGGACACTGAAGCTTTCTTT
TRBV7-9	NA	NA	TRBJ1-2	CASRRGQEDGYTF	TGTGCCAGCAGGAGAGGGCAGGAGGATGGCTACACCTTC
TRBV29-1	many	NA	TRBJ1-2	CSARGVYGYTF	TGCAGCGCGAGGGGGGTCTATGGCTACACCTTC
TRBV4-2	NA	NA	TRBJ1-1	CASSPGGGRTEAFF	TGTGCCAGCAGCCCCGGCGGAGGGCGGACTGAAGCTTTCTTT
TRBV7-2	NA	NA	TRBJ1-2	CASSLDSGQGLYGYTF	TGTGCCAGCAGCTTAGATTCGGGGCAGGGGCTCTATGGCTACACCTTC
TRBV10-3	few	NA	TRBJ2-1	CAISEADNEQFF	TGTGCCATCAGTGAGGCGGACAATGAGCAGTTCTTC
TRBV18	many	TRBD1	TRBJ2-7	CASSPGTVNEQYF	TGTGCCAGCTCACCTGGGACAGTGAACGAGCAGTACTTC
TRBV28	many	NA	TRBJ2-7	CASSPNPYEQYF	TGTGCCAGCAGTCCAAACCCGTACGAGCAGTACTTC
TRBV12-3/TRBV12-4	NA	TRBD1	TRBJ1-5	CASRIGQGSQPQHF	TGTGCCAGCAGGATTGGACAGGGGAGCCAGCCCCAGCATTTT
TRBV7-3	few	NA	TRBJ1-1	CARSLGQLNTEAFF	TGTGCCCGCAGCTTAGGACAGCTGAACACTGAAGCTTTCTTT
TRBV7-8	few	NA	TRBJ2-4	CASSLGALLAKNIQYF	TGTGCCAGCAGCTTAGGGGCACTTCTAGCCAAAAACATTCAGTACTTC
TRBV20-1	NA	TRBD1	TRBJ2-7	CSARAYRDRDYEQYF	TGCAGTGCTAGAGCCTACCGGGACAGGGACTACGAGCAGTACTTC
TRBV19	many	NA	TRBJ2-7	CASSSATMSGEQYF	TGTGCCAGTAGTTCCGCGACAATGTCGGGTGAGCAGTACTTC
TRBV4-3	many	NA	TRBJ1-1	CASSQDTRRMNTEAFF	TGCGCCAGCAGCCAAGATACGAGACGGATGAACACTGAAGCTTTCTTT
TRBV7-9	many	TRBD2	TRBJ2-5	CASTWKRGGETQYF	TGTGCCAGCACCTGGAAGCGGGGTGGAGAGACCCAGTACTTC
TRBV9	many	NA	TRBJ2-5	CASSPQPGETQYF	TGTGCCAGCAGCCCTCAGCCTGGGGAGACCCAGTACTTC
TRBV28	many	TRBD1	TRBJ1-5	CASSLWTGLGNQPQHF	TGTGCCAGCAGTTTATGGACAGGGTTGGGCAATCAGCCCCAGCATTTT
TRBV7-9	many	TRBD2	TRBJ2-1	CASSFNGGGKRNEQFF	TGTGCCAGCAGCTTTAACGGGGGAGGGAAGAGGAATGAGCAGTTCTTC
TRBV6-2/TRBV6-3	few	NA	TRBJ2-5	CASSSFLRPAQYF	TGTGCCAGCAGTTCATTCCTCCGGCCGGCCCAGTACTTC
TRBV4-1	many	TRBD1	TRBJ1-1	CASSWSRTGGKGKTEAFF	TGCGCCAGCAGCTGGAGCCGGACAGGGGGCAAGGGAAAGACTGAAGCTTTCTTT
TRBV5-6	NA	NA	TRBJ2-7	CASSLLPDYEQYF	TGTGCCAGCAGCTTGCTGCCAGACTACGAGCAGTACTTC
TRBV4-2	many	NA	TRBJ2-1	CASSQDRGFSYNEQFF	TGTGCCAGCAGCCAAGATAGGGGATTTTCCTACAATGAGCAGTTCTTC
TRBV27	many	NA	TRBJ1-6	CASSLSGGLGSPLHF	TGTGCCAGCAGTTTATCTGGGGGGTTGGGGTCACCCCTCCACTTT
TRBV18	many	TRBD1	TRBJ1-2	CASSPTGHGYTF	TGTGCCAGCTCACCGACAGGGCATGGCTACACCTTC
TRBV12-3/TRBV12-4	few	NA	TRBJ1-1	CASSLKDMNAEAFF	TGTGCCAGCAGTTTAAAGGATATGAACGCTGAAGCTTTCTTT
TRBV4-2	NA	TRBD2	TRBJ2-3	CASSQDNSGGVVGTQYF	TGTGCCAGCAGCCAAGATAATAGCGGGGGAGTAGTAGGTACGCAGTATTTT
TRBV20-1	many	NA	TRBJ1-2	CSVPSEGYGYTF	TGCAGTGTTCCATCGGAAGGCTATGGCTACACCTTC